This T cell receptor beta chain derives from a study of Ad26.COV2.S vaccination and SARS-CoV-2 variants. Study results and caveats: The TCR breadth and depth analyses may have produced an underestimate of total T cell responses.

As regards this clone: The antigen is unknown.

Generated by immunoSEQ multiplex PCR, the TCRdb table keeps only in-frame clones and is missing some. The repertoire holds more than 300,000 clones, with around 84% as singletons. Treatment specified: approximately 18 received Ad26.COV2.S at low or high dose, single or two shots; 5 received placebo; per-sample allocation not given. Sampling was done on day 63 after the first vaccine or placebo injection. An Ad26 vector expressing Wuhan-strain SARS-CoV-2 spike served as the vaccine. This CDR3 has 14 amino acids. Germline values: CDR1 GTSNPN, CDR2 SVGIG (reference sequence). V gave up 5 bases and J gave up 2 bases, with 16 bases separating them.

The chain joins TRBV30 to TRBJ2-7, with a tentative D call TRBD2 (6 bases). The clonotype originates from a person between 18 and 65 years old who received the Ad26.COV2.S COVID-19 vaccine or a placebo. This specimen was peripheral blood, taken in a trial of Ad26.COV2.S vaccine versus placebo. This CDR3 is CAWGRGGFAYEQYF. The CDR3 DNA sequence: TGTGCCTGGGGCCGAGGAGGGTTCGCCTACGAGCAGTACTTC.